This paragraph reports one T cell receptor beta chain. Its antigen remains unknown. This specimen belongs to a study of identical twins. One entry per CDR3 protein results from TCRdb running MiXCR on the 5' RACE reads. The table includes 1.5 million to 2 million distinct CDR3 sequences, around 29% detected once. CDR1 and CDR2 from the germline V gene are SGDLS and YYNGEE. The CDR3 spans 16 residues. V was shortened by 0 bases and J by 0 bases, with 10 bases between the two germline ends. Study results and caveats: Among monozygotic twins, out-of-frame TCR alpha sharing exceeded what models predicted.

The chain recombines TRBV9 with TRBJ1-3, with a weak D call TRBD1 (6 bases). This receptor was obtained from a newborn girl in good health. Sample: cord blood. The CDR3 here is CASSVEQGGSGNTIYF. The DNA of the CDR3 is TGTGCCAGCAGCGTAGAACAGGGCGGCTCTGGAAACACCATATATTTT.